Listed here are 18 T cell receptor beta chains from one sample, sequenced in a study of shared clonotypes between healthy human individuals. TCRdb keeps only in-frame clones here, not all; method: immunoSEQ multiplex PCR. This sample yields some 2,500,000 clones, of which about 90% are seen a single time; 0.3% to 0.4% belongs to the top ten. The sequenced material came from naive CD4+ T cells from PBMCs. Described subset: CD45RA+ positively selected. Source of these receptors: a man aged 18 to 29 in good health. Some clones in this sample may be carry-over from other donors' samples.

Turning to this clone: Other DNA variants within this sample encode the same CDR3. The rearrangement links TRBV19 to TRBJ2-6; a weak D match, TRBD2 (5 bases). Trimming took off 3 bases at V and 4 bases at J, with 10 bases between the two ends. The CDR3 has 15 amino acids. CDR1 and CDR2 from the germline V gene are LNHDA and SQIVND (reference sequence). The CDR3 bases are TGTGCCAGTAGTATTGTGGGAGCGGGGGCCAACGTCCTGACTTTC. It specifies CASSIVGAGANVLTF.

The gene calls are TRBV9 and TRBJ1-1; TRBD1 matches 7 bases. The trim removed 4 bases at V and 0 bases at J, leaving 0 bases unmatched. Germline loops: CDR1 SGDLS, CDR2 YYNGEE. The CDR3 has 13 amino acids. The CDR3 DNA is TGTGCCAGCAGCAGGGGGCTGAACACTGAAGCTTTCTTT. This sequence encodes CASSRGLNTEAFF.

The chain has TRBV28 and TRBJ2-5; no clear D gene. The CDR3 sequence is 15 residues long. V lost 6 bases and J lost 5, with 19 bases in between. The germline V gene has CDR1 MDHEN and CDR2 SYDVKM. The CDR3 region is CASRTPGSTRETQYF. CDR3 in DNA: TGTGCCAGCAGGACCCCCGGGTCCACTCGGGAGACCCAGTACTTC.

V and J are TRBV7-2 and TRBJ2-7; TRBD2 matches 8 bases. V shed 4 bases, J shed 3 bases, and the junction held 8 bases outside the gene matches. This CDR3 comprises 15 residues. In germline, CDR1 is SGHTA, CDR2 FQGNSA. In nucleotides, the CDR3 is TGTGCCAGCAGCTCCGGGGGGGCGGGAAGCTACGAGCAGTACTTC. Amino acids: CASSSGGAGSYEQYF. Variable domain in full (rest from reference TRBV7-2 and TRBJ2-7): GAGVSQSPSNKVTEKGKDVELRCDPISGHTALYWYRQSLGQGLEFLIYFQGNSAPDKSGLPSDRFSAERTGGSVSTLTIQRTQQEDSAVYLCASSSGGAGSYEQYFGPGTRLTVT.

This chain joins TRBV10-3 and TRBJ2-1; D remains ambiguous. Germline V gives CDR1 ENHRY, CDR2 SYGVKD. V lost 0 bases and J 8 bases, leaving 8 bases between the germline ends. This CDR3 is built from 13 residues. This CDR3 reads CAISESGRHEQFF. The CDR3, as DNA: TGTGCCATCAGTGAGTCAGGGCGCCATGAGCAGTTCTTC.

V and J are TRBV4-1 and TRBJ2-1; maybe TRBD1 (5 bases). Germline CDR1 reads MGHRA; CDR2 reads YSYEKL. The ends were cut back, 1 base at V and 3 bases at J, with 7 bases in the middle. This CDR3 has 14 residues. The CDR3 protein is CASSQVTDYNEQFF. CDR3 sequence (DNA): TGCGCCAGCAGCCAAGTGACAGACTACAATGAGCAGTTCTTC.

The chain joins TRBV7-9 to TRBJ2-1; D remains unclear. The V gene lost 2 bases and the J gene lost 3 bases, with 8 bases spanning the gap. From germline, CDR1 is SEHNR and CDR2 FQNEAQ (reference sequence). The CDR3 covers 14 residues. CDR3 in DNA: TGTGCCAGCAGCTTAACCTTCAACTACAATGAGCAGTTCTTC. Its translation: CASSLTFNYNEQFF.

The V and J genes are TRBV28 and TRBJ2-1; weak D call: TRBD1 (7 bases). The ends were cut back, 6 bases at V and 4 bases at J, with 22 bases in the middle. The germline V gene has CDR1 MDHEN and CDR2 SYDVKM. The CDR3 is 17 amino acids. CDR3 sequence (DNA): TGTGCCAGCAGCCGCCACGAGGGGGCCGCGGGATACAATGAGCAGTTCTTC. It translates to CASSRHEGAAGYNEQFF. Looking up the rest from reference TRBV28 and TRBJ2-1 gives the full variable domain: DVKVTQSSRYLVKRTGEKVFLECVQDMDHENMFWYRQDPGLGLRLIYFSYDVKMKEKGDIPEGYSVSREKKERFSLILESASTNQTSMYLCASSRHEGAAGYNEQFFGPGTRLTVL.

The genes are TRBV29-1 and TRBJ2-5, with D possibly being TRBD1 (5 bases). From germline, CDR1 is SQVTM and CDR2 ANQGSEA. CDR3 size: 15 residues. The V gene lost 3 bases and the J gene lost 3 bases, with 17 bases spanning the gap. The DNA of the CDR3 is TGCAGCGTTGAGGGGCCGGCTCTGCCAAAAGAGACCCAGTACTTC. Protein sequence: CSVEGPALPKETQYF.

V gene TRBV28 combines with J gene TRBJ1-4; TRBD1 agrees at 8 bases. CDR3 size: 16 residues. J gave up 7 bases and V 2 bases, and 9 bases lay outside the gene matches. The germline V gene has CDR1 MDHEN and CDR2 SYDVKM. CDR3 DNA sequence: TGTGCCAGCAGTTTAGTGGGCAGGGGGCATACTGAAAAACTGTTTTTT. It codes for CASSLVGRGHTEKLFF.

V is TRBV5-4 and J is TRBJ2-5, with 8 nucleotides matching TRBD1. The germline gives CDR1 SGHNT, CDR2 YYREEE (reference sequence). V dropped 0 bases and J dropped 4; count of bases not matched to a gene: 5. The CDR3 spans 15 residues. As DNA, the CDR3 is TGTGCCAGCAGCTTGGCGCGGACAGGGCCAGAGACCCAGTACTTC. It specifies CASSLARTGPETQYF.

The gene calls are TRBV28 and TRBJ2-7, with D possibly being TRBD1 (5 bases). Trimming took 7 bases from V and 2 from J, leaving 24 bases between them. CDR1 MDHEN and CDR2 SYDVKM come from the germline V gene. The CDR3 covers 17 residues. In DNA, the CDR3 is TGTGCCAGCACTCAGGACGGACACTCTGGCAGCGCCTACGAGCAGTACTTC. Amino acids: CASTQDGHSGSAYEQYF. Variable domain in full (rest from reference TRBV28 and TRBJ2-7): DVKVTQSSRYLVKRTGEKVFLECVQDMDHENMFWYRQDPGLGLRLIYFSYDVKMKEKGDIPEGYSVSREKKERFSLILESASTNQTSMYLCASTQDGHSGSAYEQYFGPGTRLTVT.

The chain employs TRBV5-1 and TRBJ2-3; D might be TRBD2 (6 bases). The CDR3 consists of 14 residues. The V gene's germline CDR1 is SGHRS and CDR2 YFSETQ. Deletions cut 4 bases from V and 1 base from J, with 10 bases between. CDR3 nucleotide sequence: TGCGCCAGCAGCGGAGGGCCTGGCACAGATACGCAGTATTTT. It encodes CASSGGPGTDTQYF.

The chain has TRBV6-6 and TRBJ2-7; D not resolved. Between the trimmed V and J ends, which lost 2 bases and 9 bases, there was a span of 8 bases. Germline V gene data show CDR1 as MNHNY and CDR2 as SVGAGI (reference sequence). CDR3 length equals 11 residues. CDR3 loop: CASSYNVVQYF. In DNA, the CDR3 is TGTGCCAGCAGTTACAACGTGGTGCAGTACTTC.

The rearrangement links TRBV9 to TRBJ1-1; D is possibly TRBD1 (6 bases). Trimming removed 5 bases at V and 0 bases at J, with 8 bases between. This CDR3 region has 13 residues. CDR1 and CDR2 (germline): SGDLS, YYNGEE. CDR3 loop: CASSQGLNTEAFF. DNA of the CDR3: TGTGCCAGCAGTCAGGGGTTGAACACTGAAGCTTTCTTT.

The rearrangement uses TRBV6-5 and TRBJ2-3, with D hard to call. Trimming shortened V by 6 bases and J by 4 bases, and 5 bases separated the two germline ends. This CDR3 comprises 11 residues. Germline CDR1 MNHEY, CDR2 SVGAGI. The CDR3 bases are TGTGCCAGCAGATTCGCAGATACGCAGTATTTT. It specifies CASRFADTQYF.

The chain couples TRBV27 to TRBJ1-1; 9 bases are a match to TRBD1. Germline-derived CDR1 and CDR2 are MNHEY and SMNVEV (reference sequence). This CDR3 has 18 amino acids. After removal of 5 bases from V and 1 base from J, the junction contained 14 bases not matched to a gene. CDR3 loop: CASSPPGTGWPWNTEAFF. CDR3 DNA sequence: TGTGCCAGCAGTCCACCGGGGACAGGGTGGCCTTGGAACACTGAAGCTTTCTTT.

V is TRBV6-5 and J is TRBJ1-2; 9 bases line up with TRBD1. Germline CDR1 reads MNHEY; CDR2 reads SVGAGI. The CDR3 extends over 14 amino acids. The V and J ends lost 6 bases and 3 bases, in that order; junction bases with no gene match: 5. CDR3 in DNA: TGTGCCAGCAGGCGACAGGGGGGGCACTATGGCTACACCTTC. Translating gives CASRRQGGHYGYTF.